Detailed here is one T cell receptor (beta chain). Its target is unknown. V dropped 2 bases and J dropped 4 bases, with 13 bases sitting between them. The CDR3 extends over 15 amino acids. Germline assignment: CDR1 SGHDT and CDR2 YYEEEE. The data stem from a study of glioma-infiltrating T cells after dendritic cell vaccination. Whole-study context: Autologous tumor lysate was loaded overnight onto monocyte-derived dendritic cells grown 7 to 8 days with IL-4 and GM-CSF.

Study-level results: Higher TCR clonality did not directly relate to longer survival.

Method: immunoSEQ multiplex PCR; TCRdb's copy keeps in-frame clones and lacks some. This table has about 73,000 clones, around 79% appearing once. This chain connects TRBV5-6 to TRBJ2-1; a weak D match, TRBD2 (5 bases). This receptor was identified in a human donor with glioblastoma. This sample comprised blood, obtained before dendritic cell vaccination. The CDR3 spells CASSLPPIAYNEQFF. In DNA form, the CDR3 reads TGTGCCAGCAGCTTACCTCCGATAGCGTACAATGAGCAGTTCTTC. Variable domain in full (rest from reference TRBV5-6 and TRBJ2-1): DAGVTQSPTHLIKTRGQQVTLRCSPKSGHDTVSWYQQALGQGPQFIFQYYEEEERQRGNFPDRFSGHQFPNYSSELNVNALLLGDSALYLCASSLPPIAYNEQFFGPGTRLTVL.